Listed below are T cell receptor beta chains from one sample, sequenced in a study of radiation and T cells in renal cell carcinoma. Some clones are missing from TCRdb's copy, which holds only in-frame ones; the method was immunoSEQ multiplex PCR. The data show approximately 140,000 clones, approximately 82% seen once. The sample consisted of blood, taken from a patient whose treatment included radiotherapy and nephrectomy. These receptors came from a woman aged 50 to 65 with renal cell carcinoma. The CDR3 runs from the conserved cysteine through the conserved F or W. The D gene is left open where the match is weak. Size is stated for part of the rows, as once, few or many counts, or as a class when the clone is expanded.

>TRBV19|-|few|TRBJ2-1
CASSPGTHNEQFF
TGTGCCAGTAGTCCCGGGACTCACAATGAGCAGTTCTTC
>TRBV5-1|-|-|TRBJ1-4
CASRNTGGHEKLFF
TGCGCCAGCAGAAACACCGGCGGGCATGAAAAACTGTTTTTT
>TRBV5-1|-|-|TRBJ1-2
CASSTTGGKNGYTF
TGCGCCAGCAGTACGACAGGAGGAAAAAATGGCTACACCTTC
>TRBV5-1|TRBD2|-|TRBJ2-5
CASSLVSRRERETQYF
TGCGCCAGCAGCTTGGTCTCCCGGCGGGAGCGAGAGACCCAGTACTTC
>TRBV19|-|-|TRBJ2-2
CASRQRRDTGELFF
TGTGCCAGTAGGCAACGCCGCGACACCGGGGAGCTGTTTTTT
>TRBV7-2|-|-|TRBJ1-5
CASSRTATDNQPQHF
TGTGCCAGCAGCCGGACAGCCACCGACAATCAGCCCCAGCATTTT
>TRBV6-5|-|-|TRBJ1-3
CASSYSWGNAGNTIYF
TGTGCCAGCAGTTACTCGTGGGGTAATGCTGGAAACACCATATATTTT
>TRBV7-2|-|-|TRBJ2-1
CASSLGRASYNEQFF
TGTGCCAGCAGCTTGGGGCGGGCCTCCTACAATGAGCAGTTCTTC
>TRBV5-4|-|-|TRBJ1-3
CASSSAWGDGNTIYF
TGTGCCAGCAGCTCTGCTTGGGGGGATGGAAACACCATATATTTT
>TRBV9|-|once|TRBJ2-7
CASSPTPQAYEQYF
TGTGCCAGCAGCCCGACTCCCCAGGCATACGAGCAGTACTTC
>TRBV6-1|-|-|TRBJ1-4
CASREGNNEKLFF
TGTGCCAGCAGGGAAGGCAACAATGAAAAACTGTTTTTT
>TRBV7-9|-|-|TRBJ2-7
CASSLAVSYEQYF
TGTGCCAGCAGCTTAGCCGTCTCCTACGAGCAGTACTTC
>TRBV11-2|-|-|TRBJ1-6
CASSSGSGSPLHF
TGTGCCAGCAGCTCTGGATCGGGTTCACCCCTCCACTTT
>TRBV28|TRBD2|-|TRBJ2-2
CASSLLPGLAGRSTGELFF
TGTGCCAGCAGTTTGTTACCGGGACTAGCGGGAAGATCCACCGGGGAGCTGTTTTTT
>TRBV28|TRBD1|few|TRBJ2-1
CASRSGQGGYNEQFF
TGTGCCAGCAGATCGGGACAGGGAGGCTACAATGAGCAGTTCTTC
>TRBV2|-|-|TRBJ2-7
CASSEDSSAYEQYF
TGTGCCAGCAGTGAAGACAGCAGCGCCTACGAGCAGTACTTC
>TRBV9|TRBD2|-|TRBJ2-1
CASSVVSSGDNEQFF
TGTGCCAGCAGCGTAGTGTCTAGCGGCGACAATGAGCAGTTCTTC